This T cell receptor (beta chain) came from a study of blood T cell repertoires in COVID-19. Assay: immunoSEQ multiplex PCR; the TCRdb copy retains only in-frame clones and omits some. In the table there are 150,000 to 180,000 clones, roughly four fifths of which are singletons. The source of this sequence is a woman aged 55 to 70 with acute or convalescent COVID-19. The sequenced sample consisted of peripheral blood.

In nucleotides, the CDR3 is TGCGCCAGCAGCCAAGCGACAGGGCCGCGTCAGCCCCAGCATTTT. Protein: CASSQATGPRQPQHF. V is TRBV4-1 and J is TRBJ1-5, with 7 bases that match TRBD1. This CDR3 has 15 amino acids. CDR1 MGHRA and CDR2 YSYEKL come from the germline V gene. With V trimmed by 1 base and J by 6 bases, 6 bases remained unmatched.